This T cell receptor (beta chain) was sequenced for a study of cytomegalovirus exposure and HLA in healthy donors. Primers included in the PCR were 60 Vbeta and 13 Jbeta primers. Profiled with immunoSEQ multiplex PCR; TCRdb holds only in-frame clones, not every one. The data hold 60,000 to 100,000 clones, with 78% observed a single time. Comment on this clone: What it binds is not known.

Unmatched junction bases numbered 4, after V lost 0 bases and J lost 1 base. The length of the CDR3 is 16 residues. CDR1 is SNHLY and CDR2 is FYNNEI in the germline V gene. General observations from the study: A later analysis reported that several of the most significant clusters appeared to be linked to common viral pathogens, among them Epstein-Barr virus. The records held CMV serostatus as the only immune exposure information. The authors considered a cluster of highly shared sequence variants likely to be a sequencing artifact. In a later analysis, a genetic analysis reported fewer productive-TCR N-insertions in an Asian-associated ancestry cluster than the cohort average.

Material for sequencing was PBMCs. The sequence was collected from a man aged 40-49 years in good health and CMV-seronegative. The V call is TRBV2, the J call TRBJ2-3, with 7 bases identical to TRBD2. The CDR3 sequence is CASSEAGGGGTDTQYF. The CDR3, as DNA: TGTGCCAGCAGTGAAGCGGGGGGAGGGGGCACAGATACGCAGTATTTT.